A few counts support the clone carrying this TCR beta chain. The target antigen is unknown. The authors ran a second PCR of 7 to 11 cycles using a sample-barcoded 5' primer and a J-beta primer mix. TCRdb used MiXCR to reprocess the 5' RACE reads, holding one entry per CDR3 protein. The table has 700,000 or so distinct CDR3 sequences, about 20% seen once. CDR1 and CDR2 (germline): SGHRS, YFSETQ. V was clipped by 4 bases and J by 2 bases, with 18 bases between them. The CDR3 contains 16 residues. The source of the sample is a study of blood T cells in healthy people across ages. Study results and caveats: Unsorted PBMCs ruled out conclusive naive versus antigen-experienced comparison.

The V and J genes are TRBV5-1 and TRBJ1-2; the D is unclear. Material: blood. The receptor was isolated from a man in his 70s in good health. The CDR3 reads CASSPGGGTGNYGYTF. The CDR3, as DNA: TGCGCCAGCAGCCCGGGCGGAGGAACGGGGAACTATGGCTACACCTTC.